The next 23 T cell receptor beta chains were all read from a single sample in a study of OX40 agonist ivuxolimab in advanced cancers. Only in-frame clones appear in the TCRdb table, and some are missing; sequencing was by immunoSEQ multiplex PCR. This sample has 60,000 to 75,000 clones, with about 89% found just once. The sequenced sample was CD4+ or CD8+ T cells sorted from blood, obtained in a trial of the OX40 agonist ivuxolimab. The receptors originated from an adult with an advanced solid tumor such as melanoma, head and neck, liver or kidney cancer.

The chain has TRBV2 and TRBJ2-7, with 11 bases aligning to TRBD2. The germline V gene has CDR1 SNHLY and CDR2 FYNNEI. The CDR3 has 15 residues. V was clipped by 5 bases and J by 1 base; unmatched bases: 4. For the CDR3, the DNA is TGTGCCAGCAGTAAGGGACTAGCGGTTTCCTACGAGCAGTACTTC. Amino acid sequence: CASSKGLAVSYEQYF.

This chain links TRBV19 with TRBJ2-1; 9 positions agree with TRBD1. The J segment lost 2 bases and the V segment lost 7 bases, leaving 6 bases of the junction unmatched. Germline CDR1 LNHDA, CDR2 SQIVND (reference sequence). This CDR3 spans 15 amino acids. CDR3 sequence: CASNPGQGTYNEQFF. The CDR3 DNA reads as TGTGCCAGTAATCCGGGACAGGGAACCTACAATGAGCAGTTCTTC.

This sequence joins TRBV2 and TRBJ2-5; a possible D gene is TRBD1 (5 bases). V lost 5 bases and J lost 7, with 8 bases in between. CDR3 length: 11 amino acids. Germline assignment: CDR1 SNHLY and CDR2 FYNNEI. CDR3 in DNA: TGTGCCAGCAGTCAAAGGGGGACCCAGTACTTC. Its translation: CASSQRGTQYF.

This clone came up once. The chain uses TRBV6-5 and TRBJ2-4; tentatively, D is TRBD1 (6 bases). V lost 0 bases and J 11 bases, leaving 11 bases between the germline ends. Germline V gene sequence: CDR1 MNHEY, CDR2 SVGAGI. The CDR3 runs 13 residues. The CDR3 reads CASSYSRGSLQYF. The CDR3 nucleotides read TGTGCCAGCAGTTACTCGAGGGGGAGCCTTCAGTACTTC.

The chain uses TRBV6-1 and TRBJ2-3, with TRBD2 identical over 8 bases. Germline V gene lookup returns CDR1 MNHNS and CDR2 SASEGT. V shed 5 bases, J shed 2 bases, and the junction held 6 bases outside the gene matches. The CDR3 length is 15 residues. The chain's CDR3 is CASSRAGVITDTQYF. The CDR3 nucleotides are TGTGCCAGCAGTCGAGCGGGAGTCATCACAGATACGCAGTATTTT.

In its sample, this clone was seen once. CDR3: CASSLNLGQNYEQYF. The DNA of the CDR3 is TGTGCCAGCAGCTTAAACCTTGGGCAGAACTACGAGCAGTACTTC. The genes are TRBV7-2 and TRBJ2-5, with unresolved D. TRBJ2-7 explains the end of the DNA better; the J call may be wrong. Germline V gene sequence: CDR1 SGHTA, CDR2 FQGNSA. CDR3 length: 15 amino acids.

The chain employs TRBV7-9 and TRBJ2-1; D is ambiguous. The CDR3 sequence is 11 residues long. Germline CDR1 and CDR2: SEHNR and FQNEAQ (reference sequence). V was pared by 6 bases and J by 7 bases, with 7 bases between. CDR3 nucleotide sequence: TGTGCCAGCAGTCAATTTAATGAGCAGTTCTTC. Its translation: CASSQFNEQFF.

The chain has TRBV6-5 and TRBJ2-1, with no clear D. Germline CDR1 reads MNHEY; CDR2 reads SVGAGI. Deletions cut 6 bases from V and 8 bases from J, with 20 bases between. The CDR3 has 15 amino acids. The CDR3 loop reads CASRTWARPRDEQFF. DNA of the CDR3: TGTGCCAGCAGAACTTGGGCAAGACCAAGGGATGAGCAGTTCTTC.

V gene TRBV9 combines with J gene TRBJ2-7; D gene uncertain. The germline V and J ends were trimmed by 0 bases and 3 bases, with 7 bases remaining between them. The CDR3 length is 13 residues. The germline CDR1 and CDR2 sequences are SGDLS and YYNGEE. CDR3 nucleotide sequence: TGTGCCAGCAGCGTAGATCCAGTCTACGAGCAGTACTTC. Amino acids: CASSVDPVYEQYF.

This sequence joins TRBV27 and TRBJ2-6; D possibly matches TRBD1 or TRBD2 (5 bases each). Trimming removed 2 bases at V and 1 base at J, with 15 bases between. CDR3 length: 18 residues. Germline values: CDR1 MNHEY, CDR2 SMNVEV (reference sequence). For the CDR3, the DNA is TGTGCCAGCAGTTTAATCGCAGGGAGTGGGTCTGGGGCCAACGTCCTGACTTTC. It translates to CASSLIAGSGSGANVLTF.

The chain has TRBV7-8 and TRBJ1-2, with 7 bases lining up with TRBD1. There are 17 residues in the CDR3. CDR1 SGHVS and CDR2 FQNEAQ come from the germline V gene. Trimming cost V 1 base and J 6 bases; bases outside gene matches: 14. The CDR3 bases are TGTGCCAGCAGCTTAGACTCTGGGTTAAGGGGGCGGGATGGCTACACCTTC. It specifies CASSLDSGLRGRDGYTF.

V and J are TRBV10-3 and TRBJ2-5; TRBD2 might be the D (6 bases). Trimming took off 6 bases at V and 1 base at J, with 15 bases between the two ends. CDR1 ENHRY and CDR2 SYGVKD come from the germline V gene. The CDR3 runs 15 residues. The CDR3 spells CAIRHPLASQETQYF. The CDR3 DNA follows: TGTGCCATCAGGCACCCACTAGCTTCCCAAGAGACCCAGTACTTC.

The CDR3 bases are TGTGCCAGCTCACCTATTGGACTAAAGAACACCGGGGAGCTGTTTTTT. Translating it yields CASSPIGLKNTGELFF. The rearrangement joins TRBV18 to TRBJ2-2; possible D gene TRBD2, 6 bases. V shed 3 bases and J shed 1 base, with 12 bases lying between them. The germline V gene encodes CDR1 KGHSH and CDR2 LQKENI. This CDR3 spans 16 amino acids.

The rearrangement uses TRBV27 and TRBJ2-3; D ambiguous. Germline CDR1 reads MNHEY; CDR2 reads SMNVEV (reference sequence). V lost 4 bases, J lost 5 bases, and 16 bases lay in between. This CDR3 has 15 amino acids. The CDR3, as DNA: TGTGCCAGCAGTTCCCCCGGCAGGAAGCAAGATACGCAGTATTTT. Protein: CASSSPGRKQDTQYF.

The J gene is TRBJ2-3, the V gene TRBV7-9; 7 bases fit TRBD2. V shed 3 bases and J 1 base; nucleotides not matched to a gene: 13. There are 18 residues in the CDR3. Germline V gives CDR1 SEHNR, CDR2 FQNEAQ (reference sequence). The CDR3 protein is CASSFGAAGRPRTDTQYF. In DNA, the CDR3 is TGTGCCAGCAGCTTCGGCGCAGCGGGACGACCCCGCACAGATACGCAGTATTTT. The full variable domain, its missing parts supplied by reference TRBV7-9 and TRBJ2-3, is DTGVSQNPRHKITKRGQNVTFRCDPISEHNRLYWYRQTLGQGPEFLTYFQNEAQLEKSRLLSDRFSAERPKGSFSTLEIQRTEQGDSAMYLCASSFGAAGRPRTDTQYFGPGTRLTVL.

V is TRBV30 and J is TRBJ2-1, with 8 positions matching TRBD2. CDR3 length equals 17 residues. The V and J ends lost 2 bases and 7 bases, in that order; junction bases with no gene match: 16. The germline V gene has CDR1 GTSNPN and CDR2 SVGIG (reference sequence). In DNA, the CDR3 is TGTGCCTGGAGTACAGGGTTGACGGGAGGGCCGGAAAATGAGCAGTTCTTC. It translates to CAWSTGLTGGPENEQFF.

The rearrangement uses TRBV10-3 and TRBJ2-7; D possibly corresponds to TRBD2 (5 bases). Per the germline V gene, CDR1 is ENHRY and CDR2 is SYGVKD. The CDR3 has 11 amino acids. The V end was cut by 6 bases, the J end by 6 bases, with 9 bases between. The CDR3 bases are TGTGCCATCAGCGCCCGGGGCGAGCAGTACTTC. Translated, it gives CAISARGEQYF.

CDR3 protein: CASSFAGAYYGYTF. DNA for the CDR3: TGTGCCAGCAGCTTCGCCGGGGCGTACTATGGCTACACCTTC. The chain recombines TRBV11-2 with TRBJ1-2; D is perhaps TRBD1 (5 bases). This CDR3 is 14 amino acids long. Germline V gene data show CDR1 as SGHAT and CDR2 as FQNNGV. The V and J ends lost 3 bases and 3 bases respectively, with 11 bases between them. Based on the CDR3 plus reference TRBV11-2 and TRBJ1-2, the full variable domain is EAGVAQSPRYKIIEKRQSVAFWCNPISGHATLYWYQQILGQGPKLLIQFQNNGVVDDSQLPKDRFSAERLKGVDSTLKIQPAKLEDSAVYLCASSFAGAYYGYTFGSGTRLTVV.

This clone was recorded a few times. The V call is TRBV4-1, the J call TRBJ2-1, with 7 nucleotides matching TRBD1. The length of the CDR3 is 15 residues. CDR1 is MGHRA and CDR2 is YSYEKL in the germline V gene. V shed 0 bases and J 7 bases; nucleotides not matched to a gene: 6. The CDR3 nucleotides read TGCGCCAGCAGCCAAGATGACAGGGATCTTAATGAGCAGTTCTTC. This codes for CASSQDDRDLNEQFF.

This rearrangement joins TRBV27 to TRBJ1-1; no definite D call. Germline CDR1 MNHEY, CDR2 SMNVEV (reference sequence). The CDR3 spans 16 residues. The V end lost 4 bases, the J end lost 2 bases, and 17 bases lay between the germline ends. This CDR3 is CASSYSGLIGNTEAFF. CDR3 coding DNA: TGTGCCAGCAGTTACAGCGGCTTGATAGGAAACACTGAAGCTTTCTTT.

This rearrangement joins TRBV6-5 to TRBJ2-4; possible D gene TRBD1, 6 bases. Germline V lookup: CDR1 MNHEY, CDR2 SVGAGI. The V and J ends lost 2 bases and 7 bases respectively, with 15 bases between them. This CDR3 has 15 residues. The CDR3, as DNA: TGTGCCAGCAGTTACATAGGACAGTGGGGGAACATTCAGTACTTC. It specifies CASSYIGQWGNIQYF.

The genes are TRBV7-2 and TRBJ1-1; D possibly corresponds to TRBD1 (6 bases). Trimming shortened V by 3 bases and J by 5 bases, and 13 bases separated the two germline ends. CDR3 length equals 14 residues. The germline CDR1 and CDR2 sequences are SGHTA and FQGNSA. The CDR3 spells CASSFTGTGTEAFF. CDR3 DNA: TGTGCCAGCAGCTTCACAGGGACGGGGACTGAAGCTTTCTTT.

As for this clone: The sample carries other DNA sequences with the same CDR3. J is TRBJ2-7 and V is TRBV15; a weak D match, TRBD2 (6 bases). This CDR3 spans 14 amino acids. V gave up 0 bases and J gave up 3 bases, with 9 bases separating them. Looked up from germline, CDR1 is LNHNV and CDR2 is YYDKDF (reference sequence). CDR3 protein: CATSRDRRGYEQYF. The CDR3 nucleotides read TGTGCCACCAGCAGAGACCGGCGGGGCTACGAGCAGTACTTC. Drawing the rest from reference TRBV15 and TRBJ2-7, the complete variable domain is DAMVIQNPRYQVTQFGKPVTLSCSQTLNHNVMYWYQQKSSQAPKLLFHYYDKDFNNEADTPDNFQSRRPNTSFCFLDIRSPGLGDTAMYLCATSRDRRGYEQYFGPGTRLTVT.